These T cell receptor beta chains were read from a single sample in a study of blood T cell repertoires in COVID-19. Measured with immunoSEQ multiplex PCR; TCRdb has only the in-frame clones, and not every one. Of fewer than 450,000 clones in the sample, over 75% were seen once. The sample comprised PBMCs or T cells enriched from blood (not recorded which). The origin of the receptors is a woman in her forties with acute COVID-19. The CDR3 runs from the conserved cysteine through the conserved F or W.

v_call cdr3_aa
TRBV5-6 CASSLVGTSGGYNEQFF
TRBV19 CASSATGTGGRNGYTF
TRBV7-9 CAIFSGGTGNTIYF
TRBV2 CASRYDSYEQYF
TRBV3-1/TRBV3-2 CASSPLRSGVSGNTIYF
TRBV6-5 CASRDTRTGLETQYF
TRBV25-1 CASSPGQYNSPLHF
TRBV3-1/TRBV3-2 CASSQVPGYGYTF
TRBV27 CASSPNRGPDYGYTF
TRBV6-1 CASSDPSGGDEQFF
TRBV5-1 CASSQGAGELFF
TRBV5-1 CASSLTRDTTYGYTF
TRBV27 CASTGGLAADTQYF
TRBV30 CAWSVLRSGNTIYF
TRBV7-9 CASSSTEGTSYEQYF
TRBV30 CAWARGYNEQFF
TRBV5-8 CASSLSGGTYNEQFF
TRBV2 CASSVARQETQYF
TRBV6-5 CASTGVGELFF
TRBV24-1 CATSDLRGQPQHF
TRBV5-1 CASSSGAPNTGELFF
TRBV25-1 CASAGRAAANYGYTF
TRBV19 CASDQGYGYTF
TRBV7-9 CASSPSFRGANEKLFF
TRBV9 CASSPRQGGGEKLFF
TRBV18 CASSPEGGTTEAFF
TRBV7-9 CASSQKGQGGYGYTF
TRBV18 CASSPPGGVNQPQHF
TRBV5-4 CASSRQGGDTDTQYF
TRBV29-1 CSGRERNTQYF
TRBV3-1/TRBV3-2 CASSPLAGGANEQFF